The 26 T cell receptor beta chains reported below all come from one sample, sequenced in a study of molecular identifiers for immune sequencing clone quantification. TCRdb re-analysed the PCR reads in MiXCR, keeping a single row per CDR3 protein. This table has roughly 90,000 distinct CDR3 sequences, around 17% appearing once. Sequenced material: naive CD8+ T cells from blood, with Jurkat cell RNA spiked in. Subset denoted: FACS-sorted CD8+CD4-CCR7+CD45RA+ naive T cells. Receptor source: a human donor in good health. Some libraries in this study had Jurkat cell RNA spiked in.

Ten or more counts support this clonotype. The chain carries TRBV7-9 and TRBJ2-7; D ambiguous. The CDR3 contains 14 residues. V lost 1 base, J lost 6 bases, and 13 bases lay in between. Germline V lookup: CDR1 SEHNR, CDR2 FQNEAQ (reference sequence). Written as DNA, the CDR3 is TGTGCCAGCAGCTTAGATGCACTAAGCGCCGAGCAGTACTTC. Residues: CASSLDALSAEQYF.

With regard to this clonotype: A much larger clone lies a single base off, so this may be a read error. The chain employs TRBV9 and TRBJ2-3, with 11 bases identical to TRBD2. Per the germline V gene, CDR1 is SGDLS and CDR2 is YYNGEE. There are 18 residues in the CDR3. The CDR3 DNA sequence: TGTGTCAGCAGCGCCCCTGCTAGCGGGGGGACGAGCACAGATACGCAGTATTTT. It yields the protein CVSSAPASGGTSTDTQYF.

At least ten counts were recorded for this clonotype. The chain carries TRBV3-1 and TRBJ1-1, with D perhaps TRBD1 (5 bases). CDR1 and CDR2 (germline): LGHDT, YNNKEL (reference sequence). CDR3 length equals 14 residues. V lost 2 bases and J lost 0, with 7 bases in between. CDR3 bases: TGTGCCAGCAGCCAATGGGGCATGAACACTGAAGCTTTCTTT. Its translation is CASSQWGMNTEAFF.

At least ten counts were recorded for this clonotype. The rearrangement joins TRBV20-1 to TRBJ1-2; no firm D call. The CDR3 is 15 amino acids. CDR1 and CDR2 (germline): DFQATT, SNEGSKA (reference sequence). The V and J ends lost 2 bases and 0 bases respectively, with 13 bases between them. CDR3 sequence reads: CSARFIYNSNYGYTF. CDR3 DNA sequence: TGCAGTGCTAGATTTATATACAACTCTAACTATGGCTACACCTTC.

Regarding this clonotype: A much larger clone is a single base away; this may be a read error. The chain carries TRBV7-9 and TRBJ2-5; D unresolved. With 6 bases removed from V and 4 bases from J, the gap between germline ends came to 9 bases. This CDR3 is 12 amino acids long. The germline gives CDR1 SEHNR, CDR2 FQNEAQ (reference sequence). In DNA form, the CDR3 reads TGTGCCAGCAGTCTACGGATAGAGACCCAGTACTTC. This translates into CASSLRIETQYF.

This clonotype was found a few times. The V call is TRBV10-2, the J call TRBJ1-5; D is unresolved. The CDR3 contains 14 residues. V shed 0 bases and J shed 1 base, with 4 bases lying between them. Looked up from germline, CDR1 is WSHSY and CDR2 is SAAADI. CDR3 amino acids: CASSESQSNQPQHF. The CDR3 DNA is TGCGCCAGCAGTGAGTCCCAGAGCAATCAGCCCCAGCATTTT.

On this clonotype itself: This may stem from a read error, because a much larger clone lies one nucleotide away. CDR3 coding DNA: TGTGCCAGCAGGGGTAGCTCCTACGAGCAGTGCTTC. This sequence encodes CASRGSSYEQCF. The chain has TRBV6-5 and TRBJ2-7; the D is unclear. In germline, CDR1 is MNHEY, CDR2 SVGAGI. The CDR3 extends over 12 amino acids.

This clonotype was seen repeatedly, ten times or more. This chain connects TRBV29-1 to TRBJ2-5; 9 positions agree with TRBD1. Germline V gives CDR1 SQVTM, CDR2 ANQGSEA. Germline trimming cut 0 bases from V and 2 bases from J; bases unmatched to any gene: 13. This CDR3 contains 18 residues. CDR3 DNA: TGCAGCGTTGAAGATTGGGACAGGGCCTTTCACACACAAGAGACCCAGTACTTC. It yields the protein CSVEDWDRAFHTQETQYF.

This clonotype was detected many times. The chain combines TRBV2 with TRBJ2-3, with 12 nucleotides matching TRBD1. Trimming took 9 bases from V and 4 from J; bases not matched to a gene: 5. CDR1 is SNHLY and CDR2 is FYNNEI in the germline V gene. This CDR3 region has 14 residues. DNA of the CDR3: TGTGCCAGTCCAGGGACAGGGGGCGCAGATACGCAGTATTTT. Its translation: CASPGTGGADTQYF.

Many counts were recorded for this clonotype. The chain combines TRBV6-5 with TRBJ2-3; 9 bases are shared with TRBD2. From germline, CDR1 is MNHEY and CDR2 SVGAGI. The CDR3 loop spans 16 amino acids. V lost 5 bases and J lost 2; bases outside the gene matches: 8. DNA of the CDR3: TGTGCCAGCAGTACCTATAGCGGGGGAAACACAGATACGCAGTATTTT. Translated, it gives CASSTYSGGNTDTQYF.

This clonotype was recorded at least ten times. This sequence joins TRBV6-6 and TRBJ2-3; TRBD2 matches 7 bases. Germline trimming cut 6 bases from V and 1 base from J; bases unmatched to any gene: 13. Germline V gene lookup returns CDR1 MNHNY and CDR2 SVGAGI (reference sequence). The CDR3 is 17 residues long. CDR3 in amino acids: CASSPNPLAGGTDTQYF. The DNA of the CDR3 is TGTGCCAGCAGCCCCAACCCCCTCGCGGGGGGCACAGATACGCAGTATTTT.

The chain recombines TRBV28 with TRBJ2-7, with 9 bases matching TRBD1. The CDR3 spans 16 residues. With 5 bases clipped from V and 4 bases from J, the junction kept 12 bases outside the gene matches. Germline values: CDR1 MDHEN, CDR2 SYDVKM. This CDR3 reads CASSDDPGTGLYEQYF. DNA for the CDR3: TGTGCCAGCAGTGATGACCCCGGGACAGGGTTATACGAGCAGTACTTC.

As regards this clonotype: Being one base from a much bigger clone, this may be a read error. The chain has TRBV29-1 and TRBJ2-7; a weak D match, TRBD1 (6 bases). V was pared by 2 bases and J by 2 bases, with 10 bases between. The germline CDR1 and CDR2 sequences are SQVTM and ANQGSEA. The CDR3 runs to 13 residues. The CDR3 coding sequence is TGCAGCGTTGAACTTGGGACACCCTACGAGCAGTACTTC. It translates to CSVELGTPYEQYF.

This clonotype was seen many times. The V call is TRBV15, the J call TRBJ2-3; 13 nucleotides align to TRBD2. The V gene's germline CDR1 is LNHNV and CDR2 YYDKDF (reference sequence). Unmatched junction bases numbered 9, after V lost 3 bases and J lost 0 bases. CDR3 length equals 19 residues. The chain's CDR3 is CATSSGLAGEYTSTDTQYF. CDR3 nucleotide sequence: TGTGCCACCAGCAGCGGACTAGCGGGGGAATACACTAGCACAGATACGCAGTATTTT.

This clonotype was observed at least ten times. The chain has TRBV6-2 or TRBV6-3 and TRBJ2-2, with TRBD1 as a possible D gene (5 bases). The germline gives CDR1 MNHEY, CDR2 SVGEGT. Trimming shortened V by 6 bases and J by 0 bases, and 14 bases separated the two germline ends. CDR3 length: 16 amino acids. The CDR3 DNA reads TGTGCCAGCAGCCCAACAGACAGAGCGAACACCGGGGAGCTGTTTTTT. Amino acids: CASSPTDRANTGELFF.

In its sample, this clonotype was seen many times. This chain connects TRBV5-4 to TRBJ2-5, with D tentatively TRBD2 (7 bases). Germline CDR1 reads SGHNT; CDR2 reads YYREEE (reference sequence). The CDR3 contains 14 residues. V dropped 1 base and J dropped 5 bases, with 12 bases sitting between them. CDR3 nucleotides: TGTGCCAGCAGCTTGTGGACAGCGGGGGAGACCCAGTACTTC. This gives the protein CASSLWTAGETQYF.

This clonotype has ten or more counts. The genes are TRBV2 and TRBJ2-7, with D maybe TRBD1 (5 bases). This CDR3 comprises 13 residues. Germline CDR1 SNHLY, CDR2 FYNNEI. The V end lost 9 bases, the J end lost 1 base, and 13 bases lay between the germline ends. The CDR3 here is CASTDSLSYEQYF. The CDR3 coding sequence is TGTGCCAGTACCGACAGCCTGTCCTACGAGCAGTACTTC.

This clonotype has ten or more counts. The chain has TRBV9 and TRBJ2-5; D may be TRBD2 (7 bases). This CDR3 has 14 amino acids. In germline, CDR1 is SGDLS, CDR2 YYNGEE. Trimming left V 4 bases short and J 6 bases short, with 16 bases between. CDR3 DNA: TGTGCCAGCAGCCCTGATGGGGGGGCAAAGACCCAGTACTTC. It yields the protein CASSPDGGAKTQYF.

This clonotype was observed many times. The V call is TRBV12-3 or TRBV12-4, the J call TRBJ2-2; perhaps TRBD2 as D (7 bases). Trimming left V 5 bases short and J 5 bases short, with 18 bases between. CDR3 length equals 16 residues. DNA for the CDR3: TGTGCCAGCAGTCAACTGGGGGGGGCTTTTACCGGGGAGCTGTTTTTT. It encodes CASSQLGGAFTGELFF.

The sample holds one count of this clonotype. The CDR3 region is CSAEPSQSGRAGDTQYF. CDR3 in DNA: TGCAGTGCCGAACCTTCTCAAAGCGGGAGGGCGGGAGATACGCAGTATTTT. The genes are TRBV20-1 and TRBJ2-3, with TRBD2 identical over 10 bases. The germline gives CDR1 DFQATT, CDR2 SNEGSKA (reference sequence). Losses at the gene ends were 6 bases for V and 5 bases for J; bases not matched to a gene: 17. CDR3 size: 17 residues.

In its sample, this clonotype was seen many times. The chain couples TRBV27 to TRBJ1-1, with 10 bases that match TRBD1. Trimming took 5 bases from V and 8 from J; bases not matched to a gene: 2. Per germline, CDR1 MNHEY and CDR2 SMNVEV (reference sequence). The CDR3 is made up of 12 amino acids. The CDR3 here is CASSKTGGEAFF. DNA of the CDR3: TGTGCCAGCAGTAAGACAGGGGGCGAAGCTTTCTTT.

This clonotype was found many times. This chain joins TRBV4-3 and TRBJ2-5; TRBD2 is a possible D gene (7 bases). Trimming took 0 bases from V and 4 from J, leaving 12 bases between them. CDR3 length equals 15 residues. Germline lookup yields CDR1 LGHNA and CDR2 YSLEER. The CDR3 sequence is CASSQDRGGVETQYF. The CDR3 DNA sequence: TGCGCCAGCAGCCAAGATAGGGGGGGGGTAGAGACCCAGTACTTC.

The chain carries TRBV6-5 and TRBJ1-5, with D possibly TRBD1 on 5 matching bases. Germline V gene data show CDR1 as MNHEY and CDR2 as SVGAGI. The CDR3 sequence is 14 residues long. V gave up 5 bases and J gave up 3 bases, with 11 bases separating them. This chain's CDR3 is CASSNGQANQPQHF. CDR3 sequence (DNA): TGTGCCAGCAGTAACGGACAAGCCAATCAGCCCCAGCATTTT.

This clonotype came up many times. The chain recombines TRBV13 with TRBJ2-7; the match to TRBD1 covers 8 bases. The germline gives CDR1 PRHDT, CDR2 FYEKMQ (reference sequence). The J segment lost 1 base and the V segment lost 4 bases, leaving 6 bases of the junction unmatched. This CDR3 contains 15 residues. The CDR3 sequence: CASSSTGQGSYEQYF. As DNA, the CDR3 is TGTGCCAGCAGCTCGACCGGACAGGGTTCCTACGAGCAGTACTTC.

In its sample, this clonotype was seen a few times. One end of the junction fails to match germline, which may point to a read error. The chain combines TRBV27 with TRBJ2-7, with 8 bases that match TRBD1. The CDR3 sequence is 13 residues long. Germline V gene sequence: CDR1 MNHEY, CDR2 SMNVEV (reference sequence). CDR3 coding DNA: TGTGTCAGCAGTTCTGACAGGGGCTACGAGCAGTACTTC. Its translation: CVSSSDRGYEQYF.

The sample holds many counts of this clonotype. The rearrangement links TRBV20-1 to TRBJ2-7, with 12 bases aligning to TRBD1. Germline CDR1 and CDR2: DFQATT and SNEGSKA (reference sequence). With 6 bases clipped from V and 7 bases from J, the junction kept 13 bases outside the gene matches. The CDR3 is made up of 15 amino acids. CDR3 region: CSARLGTGGIREQYF. The CDR3 DNA reads as TGCAGTGCCCGTCTGGGGACAGGGGGCATTAGGGAGCAGTACTTC.